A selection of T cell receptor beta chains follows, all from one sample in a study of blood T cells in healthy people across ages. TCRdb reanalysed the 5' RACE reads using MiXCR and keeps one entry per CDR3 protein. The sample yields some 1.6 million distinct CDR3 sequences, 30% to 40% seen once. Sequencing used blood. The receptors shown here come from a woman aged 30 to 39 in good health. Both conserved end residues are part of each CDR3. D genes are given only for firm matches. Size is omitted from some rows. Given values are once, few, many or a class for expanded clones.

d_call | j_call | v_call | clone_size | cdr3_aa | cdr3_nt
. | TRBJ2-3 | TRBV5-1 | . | CASSLDGTLLYF | TGCGCCAGCAGCTTGGACGGCACCCTGTTGTATTTT
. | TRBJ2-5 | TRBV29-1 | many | CSVVQTAGIGGTQYF | TGCAGCGTTGTCCAAACAGCCGGCATAGGTGGGACCCAGTACTTC
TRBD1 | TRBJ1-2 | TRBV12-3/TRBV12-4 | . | CASSPRRDRVYNGYTF | TGTGCCAGCAGTCCCCGAAGGGACAGGGTTTACAATGGCTACACCTTC
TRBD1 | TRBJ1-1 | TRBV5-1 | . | CASSLDPGGFTEAFF | TGCGCCAGCAGCTTGGACCCAGGGGGTTTCACTGAAGCTTTCTTT
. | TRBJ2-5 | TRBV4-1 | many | CASSSRRYQETQYF | TGCGCCAGCAGCTCTCGACGGTACCAAGAGACCCAGTACTTC
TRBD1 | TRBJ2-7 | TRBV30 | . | CAWRRKGQGYEQYF | TGTGCCTGGAGGAGGAAGGGACAGGGCTACGAGCAGTACTTC
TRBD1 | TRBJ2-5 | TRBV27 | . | CASRLLTGTGGISRGTQYF | TGTGCCAGCAGACTTTTAACCGGGACAGGGGGTATCTCTCGGGGGACCCAGTACTTC
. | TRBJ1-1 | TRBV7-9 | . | CASSLYPNTEAFF | TGTGCCAGCAGCTTATACCCGAACACTGAAGCTTTCTTT
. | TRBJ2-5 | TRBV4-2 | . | CASSQTPTGGGPRTQYF | TGTGCCAGCAGCCAAACCCCAACAGGGGGGGGACCCCGGACCCAGTACTTC
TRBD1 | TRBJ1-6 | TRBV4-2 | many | CASSPETGAYNSPLHF | TGTGCCAGCAGCCCCGAGACAGGGGCATATAATTCACCCCTCCACTTT